This TCR beta chain was obtained from a study of CD8+CD57+ T cells in acquired aplastic anemia. Whole-study context: Yields of DNA that came from sorted CD4+ and CD8+ cells averaged about 3.5 ug.

Study findings and constraints: The same twenty-nine CD8+ CDR3 sequences occurred in patients and in controls.

CDR1 and CDR2 (germline): LNHNV, YYDKDF (reference sequence). The CDR3 spans 15 residues. The V gene lost 11 bases and the J gene lost 0 bases, with 17 bases spanning the gap. The sequenced patients had an expansion of CD8+CD57+ cells seen by flow cytometry. CDR3 and TCR beta VDJ profiling relied on a genomic DNA template. TCRdb re-called the reads with MiXCR, one entry per CDR3 protein. The data hold over 150,000 distinct CDR3 sequences, with 52% observed a single time. A single count supports this clonotype. Antigen unknown. The sequencing sample was made of sorted CD4+, CD8+, or CD8+CD57+ T cells (not recorded which) from PBMCs. The chain couples TRBV15 to TRBJ2-1; D possibly corresponds to TRBD2 (6 bases). The clonotype comes from a human donor with aplastic anemia. The DNA of the CDR3 is TGTGCCGCCGCTTGGGGGGAAAGCTCCTACAATGAGCAGTTCTTC. Protein product: CAAAWGESSYNEQFF.